A single sample gave rise to the 12 T cell receptor beta chains below, sequenced in a study of blood T cell repertoires in COVID-19. Assay used: immunoSEQ multiplex PCR; TCRdb lists only in-frame clones, some missing. The table has approximately 61,000 clones, about 76% seen once. Sequencing input: peripheral blood. The receptors here all came from a human donor in a cohort sampled during active COVID-19.

The chain uses TRBV15 and TRBJ2-3, with D unclear. V lost 6 bases and J lost 1, with 17 bases in between. The CDR3 is 16 amino acids. In germline, CDR1 is LNHNV, CDR2 YYDKDF (reference sequence). The CDR3 here is CATRNQVTYGTDTQYF. In nucleotides, the CDR3 is TGTGCCACCAGAAACCAGGTCACTTATGGCACAGATACGCAGTATTTT.

J is TRBJ2-2 and V is TRBV9; TRBD1 agrees at 7 bases. This CDR3 region has 14 residues. Germline V gene sequence: CDR1 SGDLS, CDR2 YYNGEE. V trimming: 0 bases; J trimming: 5 bases; junction bases outside the gene matches: 1. The CDR3: CASSVEGATGELFF. In nucleotides, the CDR3 is TGTGCCAGCAGCGTAGAGGGGGCAACCGGGGAGCTGTTTTTT.

The chain links TRBV28 to TRBJ2-7; 7 bases line up with TRBD2. CDR1 and CDR2 from the germline V gene are MDHEN and SYDVKM. This CDR3 contains 16 residues. With 0 bases clipped from V and 0 bases from J, the junction kept 5 bases outside the gene matches. The CDR3 DNA reads as TGTGCCAGCAGTTTATGGGGGAGGGTAGACTCCTACGAGCAGTACTTC. Translated: CASSLWGRVDSYEQYF.

The chain links TRBV28 to TRBJ1-1; D ambiguous. With 5 bases removed from V and 11 bases from J, the gap between germline ends came to 15 bases. The CDR3 extends over 12 amino acids. The germline CDR1 and CDR2 sequences are MDHEN and SYDVKM. CDR3 residues: CASSLSRLRAFF. The CDR3 DNA is TGTGCCAGCAGTCTCAGTCGGCTGCGGGCTTTCTTT.

The chain has TRBV28 and TRBJ2-2, with a possible D match to TRBD2 (7 bases). In germline, CDR1 is MDHEN, CDR2 SYDVKM. The CDR3 contains 15 residues. Trimming shortened V by 5 bases and J by 7 bases, and 17 bases separated the two germline ends. CDR3 residues: CASSAFGGPDGELFF. The CDR3 DNA reads as TGTGCCAGCAGTGCCTTCGGGGGGCCGGACGGGGAGCTGTTTTTT. Looking up the rest from reference TRBV28 and TRBJ2-2 gives the full variable domain: DVKVTQSSRYLVKRTGEKVFLECVQDMDHENMFWYRQDPGLGLRLIYFSYDVKMKEKGDIPEGYSVSREKKERFSLILESASTNQTSMYLCASSAFGGPDGELFFGEGSRLTVL.

The chain uses TRBV6-5 and TRBJ2-7, with D maybe TRBD2 (5 bases). Germline values: CDR1 MNHEY, CDR2 SVGAGI. V was shortened by 4 bases and J by 2 bases, with 12 bases between the two germline ends. The CDR3 length is 14 residues. The CDR3 here is CASSSAEGAYEQYF. CDR3 DNA: TGTGCCAGCAGTTCAGCCGAGGGAGCCTACGAGCAGTACTTC.

The V gene is TRBV6-5, the J gene TRBJ1-2; 7 nucleotides match TRBD1. The junction had 9 bases not matched to a gene; V was cut back by 5 bases and J by 6 bases. The germline V gene has CDR1 MNHEY and CDR2 SVGAGI. The CDR3 covers 14 residues. The CDR3 sequence is CASSLITGEDGYTF. CDR3 DNA sequence: TGTGCCAGCAGTCTCATAACAGGGGAGGATGGCTACACCTTC.

This clone appeared once. This chain joins TRBV12-5 and TRBJ2-2, with D possibly TRBD1 on 6 matching bases. Trimming took off 5 bases at V and 5 bases at J, with 9 bases between the two ends. Germline CDR1 is LGHNT and CDR2 is FRNRAP. The CDR3 consists of 13 residues. Written as DNA, the CDR3 is TGTGCTAGTGGTCGGGACACAACCGGGGAGCTGTTTTTT. Its protein product is CASGRDTTGELFF. The full variable domain, completed using reference TRBV12-5 and TRBJ2-2, is DARVTQTPRHKVTEMGQEVTMRCQPILGHNTVFWYRQTMMQGLELLAYFRNRAPLDDSGMPKDRFSAEMPDATLATLKIQPSEPRDSAVYFCASGRDTTGELFFGEGSRLTVL.

J is TRBJ1-1 and V is TRBV2; TRBD1 agrees at 8 bases. The CDR3 totals 14 residues. V trimming: 6 bases; J trimming: 1 base; junction bases outside the gene matches: 4. The germline V gene encodes CDR1 SNHLY and CDR2 FYNNEI. The CDR3 spells CASRGDRSNTEAFF. The CDR3 DNA follows: TGTGCCAGCAGGGGGGACAGGTCGAACACTGAAGCTTTCTTT.

In its sample, this clone was seen a few times. The chain carries TRBV18 and TRBJ1-1; D is possibly TRBD1 (6 bases). Trimming stripped 5 bases from V and 1 base from J, with 20 bases between. CDR1 is KGHSH, CDR2 LQKENI, per germline. The CDR3 totals 17 residues. CDR3 nucleotides: TGTGCCAGCTCAATAAACGACGGACAGTCCTCGAACACTGAAGCTTTCTTT. It codes for CASSINDGQSSNTEAFF.

The chain links TRBV12-3 or TRBV12-4 to TRBJ1-1, with D possibly being TRBD1 (5 bases). V lost 3 bases and J 6 bases, leaving 11 bases between the germline ends. The CDR3 contains 13 residues. The CDR3 coding sequence is TGTGCCAGCAGTTTGGGAGGGGTACCTGAAGCTTTCTTT. The encoded protein is CASSLGGVPEAFF.

The sample holds many counts of this clone. The chain uses TRBV7-3 and TRBJ1-1; 12 bases line up with TRBD1. The CDR3 spans 14 residues. The germline V gene has CDR1 SGHTA and CDR2 FQGTGA. The V gene end was trimmed by 5 bases and the J gene end by 6 bases; junction bases not matched to a gene: 4. Written as DNA, the CDR3 is TGTGCCAGCAGCGTGGGGACAGGGGGCTCTGAAGCTTTCTTT. Translation gives CASSVGTGGSEAFF. The full variable domain, rest sourced from reference TRBV7-3 and TRBJ1-1, is GAGVSQTPSNKVTEKGKYVELRCDPISGHTALYWYRQSLGQGPEFLIYFQGTGAADDSGLPNDRFFAVRPEGSVSTLKIQRTERGDSAVYLCASSVGTGGSEAFFGQGTRLTVV.